This TCR beta chain is drawn from a study of T cells in Graves' hyperthyroidism and ophthalmopathy. This CDR3 is built from 13 residues. Trimming removed 5 bases at V and 0 bases at J, with 2 bases between. This clonotype was seen ten or more times. Using RNA transcripts as the source, TCR beta CDR3 regions were amplified. First-round RT-PCR with HTBI primers amplified the TCR CDR3 region. Each CDR3 protein gets one entry after TCRdb re-called the multiplex PCR reads with MiXCR. Altogether 300,000 to 400,000 distinct CDR3 sequences are present, roughly 18% being singletons, with the ten largest covering approximately 54%.

This TCR was sampled from a woman in her forties or fifties with Graves' hyperthyroidism. The sequenced sample was blood. The chain carries TRBV12-3 or TRBV12-4 and TRBJ2-6; D is uncertain. CDR3 amino acids: CASSLSGANVLTF. The CDR3 nucleotides read TGTGCCAGCAGTCTCTCTGGGGCCAACGTCCTGACTTTC.